This is a list of T cell receptor beta chains from one sample in a study of blood T cells in healthy people across ages. TCRdb independently ran MiXCR on the 5' RACE reads; one entry per CDR3 protein. The sample records 800,000 or so distinct CDR3 sequences, around two thirds being singletons. The sample comprised blood. The receptors here all came from a man aged 25 to 45 in good health. The CDR3 runs from the conserved cysteine through the conserved F or W. A D gene is named only where the DNA matches it firmly. A row's size may be missing; if present it is once, few, many or a size class.

clone size	D gene	V gene	J gene	CDR3 DNA	CDR3 protein
NA	TRBD1	TRBV27	TRBJ2-5	TGTGCCAGCAGTCCCCCCCCCTGGACAGGGGAAGAGACCCAGTACTTC	CASSPPPWTGEETQYF
NA	TRBD1	TRBV7-9	TRBJ2-7	TGTGCCAGCACCGTGGGGTTGGGACAGGGGGTCTACGAGCAGTACTTC	CASTVGLGQGVYEQYF
NA	NA	TRBV12-3/TRBV12-4	TRBJ2-3	TGTGCCAGCAGTTTAGTCGAGTGGGATACGCAGTATTTT	CASSLVEWDTQYF
few	TRBD1	TRBV29-1	TRBJ2-6	TGCAGCGCGACTACAGGGGGCTCTTCTGGGGCCAACGTCCTGACTTTC	CSATTGGSSGANVLTF
few	NA	TRBV6-5	TRBJ1-2	TGTGCCAGCAGAAAACAGGGAAGCGGCTATGGCTACACCTTC	CASRKQGSGYGYTF
NA	NA	TRBV28	TRBJ1-6	TGTGCCAGCAGCCAAGGCCCAAGCCGCCTCCACTTT	CASSQGPSRLHF
NA	TRBD1	TRBV6-1	TRBJ1-6	TGTGCCAGCAGCCCCTGGGGAGGGGGCTCTAGGAATTCACCCCTCCACTTT	CASSPWGGGSRNSPLHF
NA	TRBD2	TRBV7-2	TRBJ2-1	TGTGCCAGCAGCTTCAAAGCGGGGGGTAACGGTGAGCAGTTCTTC	CASSFKAGGNGEQFF
NA	NA	TRBV11-3	TRBJ2-1	TGTGCCAGCAGCGCCCAGGCCTCGTCGGGGGAGCAGTTCTTC	CASSAQASSGEQFF
NA	TRBD1	TRBV29-1	TRBJ2-7	TGCAGCGTTCTTCACGAATTAGGTCGAGCAGGGGGAAACTACGAGCAGTACTTC	CSVLHELGRAGGNYEQYF
NA	NA	TRBV2	TRBJ1-1	TGTGCCAGCAGTCCCCTGACAGGCGAGAACACTGAAGCTTTCTTT	CASSPLTGENTEAFF
few	TRBD2	TRBV11-3	TRBJ2-1	TGTGCCAGCAGCCCAAGGACTAGCGGGGGCCCCTACAATGAGCAGTTCTTC	CASSPRTSGGPYNEQFF
few	NA	TRBV5-1	TRBJ2-3	TGCGCCAGCAGCTTGGTGGGGGGGCTGGATACGCAGTATTTT	CASSLVGGLDTQYF
NA	NA	TRBV24-1	TRBJ2-3	TGTGCCGCCTCCACGGGCACAGATACGCAGTATTTT	CAASTGTDTQYF
few	TRBD1	TRBV5-1	TRBJ2-7	TGTGCCAGCAGCTTAGCCGGGACAGGGCCCTACGAGCAGTACTTC	CASSLAGTGPYEQYF
NA	NA	TRBV28	TRBJ2-7	TGTGCCAGCAGTCTCTACGGAGGCCCCTACGAGCAGTACTTC	CASSLYGGPYEQYF
NA	TRBD1	TRBV15	TRBJ2-4	TGTGCCACCAGCAGCGGGACAGGGGCTTTGGACATTCAGTACTTC	CATSSGTGALDIQYF
NA	NA	TRBV29-1	TRBJ1-1	TGCAGCATTCGTTTAGGGGCTACTGAAGCTTTCTTT	CSIRLGATEAFF
NA	TRBD2	TRBV29-1	TRBJ2-7	TGCAGCGTTGCTAGCGGCATTTCCTACGAGCAGTACTTC	CSVASGISYEQYF
NA	TRBD2	TRBV4-3	TRBJ2-7	TGCGCCAGCAGCCAAGATTCAGAGCGGGGCCTCTACGAGCAGTACTTC	CASSQDSERGLYEQYF
NA	TRBD2	TRBV7-9	TRBJ2-7	TGTGCCAGCAGCACACGGACGGGAGGTTCCTCCTACGAGCAGTACTTC	CASSTRTGGSSYEQYF
NA	TRBD1	TRBV27	TRBJ2-7	TGTGCCAGCAGTTGGGACAGGGGGTCAAACGAGCAGTACTTC	CASSWDRGSNEQYF